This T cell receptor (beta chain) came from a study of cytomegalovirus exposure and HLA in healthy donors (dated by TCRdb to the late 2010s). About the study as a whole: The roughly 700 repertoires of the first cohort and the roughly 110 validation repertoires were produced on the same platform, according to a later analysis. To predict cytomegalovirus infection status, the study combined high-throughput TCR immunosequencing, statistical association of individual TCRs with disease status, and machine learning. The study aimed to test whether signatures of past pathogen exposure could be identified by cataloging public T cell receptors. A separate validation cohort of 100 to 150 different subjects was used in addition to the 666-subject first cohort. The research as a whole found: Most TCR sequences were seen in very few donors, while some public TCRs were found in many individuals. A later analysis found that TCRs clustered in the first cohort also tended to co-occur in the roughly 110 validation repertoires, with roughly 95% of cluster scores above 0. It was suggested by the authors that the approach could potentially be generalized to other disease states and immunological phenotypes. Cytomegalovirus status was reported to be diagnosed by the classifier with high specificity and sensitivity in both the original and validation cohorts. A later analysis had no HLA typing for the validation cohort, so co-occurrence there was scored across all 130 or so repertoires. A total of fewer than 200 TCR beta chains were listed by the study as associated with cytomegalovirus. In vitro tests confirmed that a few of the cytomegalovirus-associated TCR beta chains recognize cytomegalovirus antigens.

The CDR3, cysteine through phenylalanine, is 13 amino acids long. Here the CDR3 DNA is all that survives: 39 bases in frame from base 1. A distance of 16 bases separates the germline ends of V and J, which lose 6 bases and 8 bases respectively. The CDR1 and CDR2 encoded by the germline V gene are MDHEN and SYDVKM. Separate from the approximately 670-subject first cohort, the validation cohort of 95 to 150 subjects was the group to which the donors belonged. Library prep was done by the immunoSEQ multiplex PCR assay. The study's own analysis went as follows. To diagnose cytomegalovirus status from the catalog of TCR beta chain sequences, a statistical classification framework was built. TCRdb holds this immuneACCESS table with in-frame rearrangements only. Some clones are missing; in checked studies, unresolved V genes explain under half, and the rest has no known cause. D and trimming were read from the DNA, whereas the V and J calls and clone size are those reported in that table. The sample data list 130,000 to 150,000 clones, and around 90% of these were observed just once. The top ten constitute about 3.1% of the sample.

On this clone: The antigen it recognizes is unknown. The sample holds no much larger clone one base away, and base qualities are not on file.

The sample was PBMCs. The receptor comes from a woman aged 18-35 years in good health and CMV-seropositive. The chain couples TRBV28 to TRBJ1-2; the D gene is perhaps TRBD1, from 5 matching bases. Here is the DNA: TGTGCCAGCAGCTCGGCGGGGCTGCGGGGCTACACCTTC. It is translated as CASSSAGLRGYTF.